This T cell receptor (beta chain) appears in the sequencing data of a study of T cells in Graves' hyperthyroidism and ophthalmopathy. Ten or more counts support this clonotype. RNA transcripts served as the template for amplifying TCR beta CDR3 regions. First-round RT-PCR of the TCR CDR3 relied on the HTBI primer set. MiXCR, run by TCRdb on the multiplex PCR reads, gives a single entry per CDR3 protein. The sample shows about 590,000 distinct CDR3 sequences, around 16% of them seen only once. The authors took PBMCs from 8.5 to 10 ml fresh peripheral blood. V gave up 2 bases and J gave up 2 bases, with 9 bases separating them. Germline loops: CDR1 SGHKS, CDR2 YYEKEE (reference sequence). This CDR3 comprises 14 residues.

Sequencing was done on a sample of blood. J is TRBJ2-3 and V is TRBV5-5; D remains unclear. The origin of this receptor is a woman aged 25-40 years with Graves' hyperthyroidism. CDR3 bases: TGTGCCAGCAGCTTCCTAGGGAACACAGATACGCAGTATTTT. It encodes CASSFLGNTDTQYF. The whole variable domain, filled in from reference TRBV5-5 and TRBJ2-3, reads DAGVTQSPTHLIKTRGQQVTLRCSPISGHKSVSWYQQVLGQGPQFIFQYYEKEERGRGNFPDRFSARQFPNYSSELNVNALLLGDSALYLCASSFLGNTDTQYFGPGTRLTVL.